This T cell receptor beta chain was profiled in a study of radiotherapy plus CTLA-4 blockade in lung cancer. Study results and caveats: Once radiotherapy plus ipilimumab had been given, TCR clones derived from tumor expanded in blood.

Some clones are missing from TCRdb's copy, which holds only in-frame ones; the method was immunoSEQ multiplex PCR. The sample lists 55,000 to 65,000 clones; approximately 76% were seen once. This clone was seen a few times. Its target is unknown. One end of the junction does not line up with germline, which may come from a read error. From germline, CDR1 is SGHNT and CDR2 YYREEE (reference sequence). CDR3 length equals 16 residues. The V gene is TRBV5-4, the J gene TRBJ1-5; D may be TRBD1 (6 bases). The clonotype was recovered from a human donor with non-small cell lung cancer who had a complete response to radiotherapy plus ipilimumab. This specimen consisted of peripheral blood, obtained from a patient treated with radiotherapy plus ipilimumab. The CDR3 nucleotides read TGCGCCAGCAGCCAAGCGTACAGGGAGAGCAATCAGCCCCAGCATTTT. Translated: CASSQAYRESNQPQHF.